What follows are 7 T cell receptor beta chains derived from one specimen sequenced in a study of identical twins. TCRdb fed the 5' RACE reads into MiXCR, producing one record per CDR3 protein. The repertoire holds 1.5 million or so distinct CDR3 sequences, with around a third as singletons. Input material: cord blood. Receptors originate from a newborn girl in good health.

V gene TRBV6-1 combines with J gene TRBJ2-4; 12 nucleotides line up with TRBD2. The last part of the DNA fits TRBJ2-7 better; the J call may be wrong. The CDR3 consists of 18 residues. Germline V gene lookup returns CDR1 MNHNS and CDR2 SASEGT. DNA of the CDR3: TGTGCCAGCAAACCCGGGACTAGCGGGCTCTTGCGTCTCTACGAGCAGTACTTC. It specifies CASKPGTSGLLRLYEQYF.

This chain uses TRBV28 with TRBJ2-7; 9 nucleotides match TRBD2. Germline V lookup: CDR1 MDHEN, CDR2 SYDVKM. The CDR3 has 16 residues. J lost 0 bases, V lost 1 base, and 4 bases had no gene match. In DNA, the CDR3 is TGTGCCAGCAGTTTATTGCCTAGCGGGAACTCCTACGAGCAGTACTTC. As protein: CASSLLPSGNSYEQYF.

V usage is TRBV5-6 and J usage is TRBJ2-5, with D perhaps TRBD2 (6 bases). The CDR3 is 15 amino acids. Trimming took 2 bases from V and 5 from J, leaving 16 bases between them. The germline V gene has CDR1 SGHDT and CDR2 YYEEEE. The DNA of the CDR3 is TGTGCCAGCAGCTTCGGACGGGAGATCTGGGAGACCCAGTACTTC. Its protein is CASSFGREIWETQYF.

This clonotype was found a few times. The chain employs TRBV29-1 and TRBJ2-4; a possible D gene is TRBD1 (5 bases). Trimming took off 8 bases at V and 1 base at J, with 9 bases between the two ends. From germline, CDR1 is SQVTM and CDR2 ANQGSEA. The CDR3 is 12 residues long. The CDR3, as DNA: TGCAGCATGACAGAGGCCAAAAACATTCAGTACTTC. This codes for CSMTEAKNIQYF.

This sequence joins TRBV6-1 and TRBJ2-3; D ambiguous. Per germline, CDR1 MNHNS and CDR2 SASEGT. Between the trimmed V and J ends, which lost 7 bases and 2 bases, there was a span of 16 bases. The CDR3 length is 15 residues. The CDR3 region has the DNA TGTGCCAGCACCGAAGGGTTCTACCCCACAGATACGCAGTATTTT. Translation gives CASTEGFYPTDTQYF.

Points on this clonotype: A much larger clone sits a single nucleotide away, making a read error possible. The chain recombines TRBV2 with TRBJ1-5; no reliable D call. This CDR3 is 11 amino acids long. From germline, CDR1 is SNHLY and CDR2 FYNNEI. V gave up 4 bases and J gave up 6 bases, with 4 bases separating them. CDR3 residues: CASSGRQPQHF. In DNA form, the CDR3 reads TGTGCCAGCAGTGGGCGTCAGCCCCAGCATTTT. Full variable domain (remainder filled in from reference TRBV2 and TRBJ1-5): EPEVTQTPSHQVTQMGQEVILRCVPISNHLYFYWYRQILGQKVEFLVSFYNNEISEKSEIFDDQFSVERPDGSNFTLKIRSTKLEDSAMYFCASSGRQPQHFGDGTRLSIL.

This clonotype was seen only a few times. This rearrangement joins TRBV5-1 to TRBJ2-5; 11 bases map to TRBD2. Germline values: CDR1 SGHRS, CDR2 YFSETQ. The CDR3 runs to 15 residues. The junction had 4 bases not matched to a gene; V was cut back by 6 bases and J by 0 bases. Written as DNA, the CDR3 is TGCGCCAGCACCCCACTAGCGGGGGACCAAGAGACCCAGTACTTC. This sequence encodes CASTPLAGDQETQYF. The whole variable domain, remainder taken from reference TRBV5-1 and TRBJ2-5, is KAGVTQTPRYLIKTRGQQVTLSCSPISGHRSVSWYQQTPGQGLQFLFEYFSETQRNKGNFPGRFSGRQFSNSRSEMNVSTLELGDSALYLCASTPLAGDQETQYFGPGTRLLVL.